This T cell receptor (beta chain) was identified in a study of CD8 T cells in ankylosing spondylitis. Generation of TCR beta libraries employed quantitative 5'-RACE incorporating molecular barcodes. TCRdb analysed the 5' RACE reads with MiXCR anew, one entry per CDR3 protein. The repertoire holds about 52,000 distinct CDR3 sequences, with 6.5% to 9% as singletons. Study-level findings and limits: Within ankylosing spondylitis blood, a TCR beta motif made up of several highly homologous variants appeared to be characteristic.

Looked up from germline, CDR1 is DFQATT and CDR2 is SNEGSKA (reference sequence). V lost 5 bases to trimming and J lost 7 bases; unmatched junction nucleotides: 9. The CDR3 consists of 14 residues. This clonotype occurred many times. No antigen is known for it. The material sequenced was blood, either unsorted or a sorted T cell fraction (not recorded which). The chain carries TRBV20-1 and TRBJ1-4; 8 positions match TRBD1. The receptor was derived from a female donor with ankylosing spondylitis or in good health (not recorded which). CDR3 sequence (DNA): TGCAGTGCTCCAGGGGGGACAGGAGTTGAAAAACTGTTTTTT. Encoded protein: CSAPGGTGVEKLFF.